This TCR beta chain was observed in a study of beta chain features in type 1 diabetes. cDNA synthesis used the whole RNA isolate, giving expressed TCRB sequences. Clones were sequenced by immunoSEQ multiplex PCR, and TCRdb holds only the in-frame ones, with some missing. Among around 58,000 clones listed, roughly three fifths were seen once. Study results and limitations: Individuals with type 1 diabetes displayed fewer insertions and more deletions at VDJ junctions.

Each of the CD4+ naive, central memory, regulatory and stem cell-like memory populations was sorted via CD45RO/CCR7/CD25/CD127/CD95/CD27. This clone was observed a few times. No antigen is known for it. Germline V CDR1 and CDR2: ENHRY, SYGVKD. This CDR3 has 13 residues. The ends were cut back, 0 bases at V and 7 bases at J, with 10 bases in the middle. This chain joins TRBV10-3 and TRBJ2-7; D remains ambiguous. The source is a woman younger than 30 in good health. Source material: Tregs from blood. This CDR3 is CAISESTVREQYF. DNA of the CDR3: TGTGCCATCAGTGAGTCGACTGTACGGGAGCAGTACTTC.